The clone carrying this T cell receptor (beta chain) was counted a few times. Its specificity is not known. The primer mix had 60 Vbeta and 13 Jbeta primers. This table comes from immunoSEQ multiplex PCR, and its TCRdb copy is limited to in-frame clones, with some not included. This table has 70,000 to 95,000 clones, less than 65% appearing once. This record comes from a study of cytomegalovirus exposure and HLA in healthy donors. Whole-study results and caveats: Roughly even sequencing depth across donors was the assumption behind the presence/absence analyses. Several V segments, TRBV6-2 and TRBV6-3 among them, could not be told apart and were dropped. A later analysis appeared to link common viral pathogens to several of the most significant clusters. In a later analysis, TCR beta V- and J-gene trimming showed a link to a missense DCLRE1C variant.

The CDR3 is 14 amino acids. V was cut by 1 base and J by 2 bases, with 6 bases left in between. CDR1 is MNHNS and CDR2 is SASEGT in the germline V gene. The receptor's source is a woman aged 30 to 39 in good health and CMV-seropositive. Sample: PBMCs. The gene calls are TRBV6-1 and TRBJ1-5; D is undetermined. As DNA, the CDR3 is TGTGCCAGCAGTGAAGGGCAGGGCAATCAGCCCCAGCATTTT. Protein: CASSEGQGNQPQHF.